This is a list of T cell receptor beta chains from one sample in a study of T cells in localized non-small cell lung cancer. Profiled with immunoSEQ multiplex PCR; TCRdb holds only in-frame clones, not every one. The sample consists of 60,000 to 75,000 clones, roughly 86% of them appearing once. The starting material was peripheral blood, obtained before any cancer treatment. Source of these receptors: a female donor aged 60 or older with stage I lung adenocarcinoma. CDR3s include the opening cysteine and the closing phenylalanine or tryptophan. Each record gives: D gene, clone size, J gene, V gene, CDR3 protein, CDR3 DNA. The D gene is left open where the match is weak. The listing skips clone size in some rows; elsewhere it reads once, few, many or a size class.

D: .; size: .; J: TRBJ2-3; V: TRBV6-1; CDR3: CASSGVGGPRDTQYF; DNA: TGTGCCAGCAGTGGTGTAGGGGGACCACGGGATACGCAGTATTTT
D: TRBD1; size: .; J: TRBJ2-3; V: TRBV19; CDR3: CASSIGGQGPDTQYF; DNA: TGTGCCAGTAGTATAGGGGGACAGGGGCCAGATACGCAGTATTTT
D: TRBD1; size: .; J: TRBJ2-4; V: TRBV4-1; CDR3: CASSPGQTGAKNIQYF; DNA: TGCGCCAGCAGCCCTGGACAGACAGGGGCCAAAAACATTCAGTACTTC
D: .; size: .; J: TRBJ1-6; V: TRBV19; CDR3: CASSSRQDYNSPLHF; DNA: TGTGCCAGTAGTTCAAGACAGGACTATAATTCACCCCTCCACTTT
D: TRBD2; size: .; J: TRBJ2-1; V: TRBV4-2; CDR3: CASSQGTSGGANEQFF; DNA: TGTGCCAGCAGCCAGGGGACTAGCGGGGGGGCCAATGAGCAGTTCTTC
D: TRBD2; size: once; J: TRBJ2-2; V: TRBV6-1; CDR3: CASSEGSSGRAGELFF; DNA: TGTGCCAGCAGTGAAGGGTCTAGCGGGAGAGCCGGGGAGCTGTTTTTT
D: .; size: once; J: TRBJ1-4; V: TRBV5-8; CDR3: CASSWGWGTNEKLFF; DNA: TGTGCCAGCAGCTGGGGATGGGGGACTAATGAAAAACTGTTTTTT
D: .; size: once; J: TRBJ1-2; V: TRBV28; CDR3: CAGGTNYGYTF; DNA: TGTGCCGGAGGTACTAACTATGGCTACACCTTC
D: TRBD1; size: .; J: TRBJ1-2; V: TRBV7-9; CDR3: CASSLGQGATNYGYTF; DNA: TGTGCCAGCAGCTTAGGACAGGGGGCCACTAACTATGGCTACACCTTC
D: .; size: .; J: TRBJ2-7; V: TRBV20-1; CDR3: CSASVSFEQYF; DNA: TGCAGTGCTAGTGTTAGCTTCGAGCAGTACTTC
D: .; size: .; J: TRBJ2-3; V: TRBV27; CDR3: CASNSIGSTDTQYF; DNA: TGTGCCAGCAATAGTATTGGATCCACAGATACGCAGTATTTT
D: .; size: .; J: TRBJ2-7; V: TRBV19; CDR3: CASSTGRAKGHEQYF; DNA: TGTGCCAGTAGTACTGGCCGGGCCAAGGGTCACGAGCAGTACTTC
D: .; size: .; J: TRBJ2-5; V: TRBV18; CDR3: CASEDKNQETQYF; DNA: TGTGCCAGCGAGGACAAGAATCAAGAGACCCAGTACTTC
D: .; size: .; J: TRBJ1-1; V: TRBV9; CDR3: CASSALPKGGNTEAFF; DNA: TGTGCCAGCAGCGCGTTACCTAAGGGGGGAAACACTGAAGCTTTCTTT
D: .; size: .; J: TRBJ1-1; V: TRBV19; CDR3: CASSLRRNTEAFF; DNA: TGTGCCAGTAGTCTTAGAAGGAACACTGAAGCTTTCTTT
D: .; size: .; J: TRBJ2-5; V: TRBV2; CDR3: CASRETQATQYF; DNA: TGTGCCAGCAGAGAGACCCAGGCGACCCAGTACTTC
D: TRBD1; size: .; J: TRBJ2-7; V: TRBV2; CDR3: CASKPWTGRNEQYF; DNA: TGTGCCAGCAAGCCGTGGACAGGGAGAAACGAGCAGTACTTC
D: .; size: .; J: TRBJ1-2; V: TRBV5-1; CDR3: CASSLDYFGYTF; DNA: TGCGCCAGCAGCTTGGATTACTTTGGCTACACCTTC
D: .; size: .; J: TRBJ1-5; V: TRBV6-1; CDR3: CASSRSSNQPQHF; DNA: TGTGCCAGCAGTAGGAGTAGCAATCAGCCCCAGCATTTT
D: TRBD2; size: .; J: TRBJ2-7; V: TRBV27; CDR3: CASSLSLPGLAGGVGEQYF; DNA: TGTGCCAGCAGTTTATCCTTACCGGGACTAGCGGGGGGGGTTGGCGAGCAGTACTTC
D: TRBD2; size: .; J: TRBJ2-5; V: TRBV5-1; CDR3: CASSLPSGSLQETQYF; DNA: TGCGCCAGCAGCTTGCCTAGCGGATCCCTGCAAGAGACCCAGTACTTC
D: TRBD2; size: .; J: TRBJ2-5; V: TRBV19; CDR3: CATATSPLQETQYF; DNA: TGTGCCACCGCGACTAGCCCCCTCCAAGAGACCCAGTACTTC
D: .; size: .; J: TRBJ1-1; V: TRBV5-6; CDR3: CASSLRTTGNTEAFF; DNA: TGTGCCAGCAGCCTACGGACCACTGGGAACACTGAAGCTTTCTTT
D: .; size: once; J: TRBJ1-2; V: TRBV6-5; CDR3: CASSYTFSGESYGYTF; DNA: TGTGCCAGCAGTTACACATTCTCAGGGGAATCCTATGGCTACACCTTC
D: .; size: .; J: TRBJ1-3; V: TRBV2; CDR3: CASAGLTSGNTIYF; DNA: TGTGCCAGCGCGGGCCTAACCTCTGGAAACACCATATATTTT
D: .; size: .; J: TRBJ1-2; V: TRBV5-6; CDR3: CASSLVRLGGYGYTF; DNA: TGTGCCAGCAGCTTGGTGAGGCTTGGGGGCTATGGCTACACCTTC
D: .; size: .; J: TRBJ2-1; V: TRBV6-1; CDR3: CASSDWAGPPPYNEQFF; DNA: TGTGCCAGCAGTGACTGGGCGGGCCCCCCCCCATACAATGAGCAGTTCTTC
D: .; size: .; J: TRBJ2-3; V: TRBV7-5; CDR3: CARSQQGSTDTQYF; DNA: TGTGCCAGAAGCCAACAGGGCAGCACAGATACGCAGTATTTT
D: TRBD1; size: .; J: TRBJ1-2; V: TRBV5-4; CDR3: CASSLPLQGGYGYTF; DNA: TGTGCCAGCAGCTTGCCACTACAGGGGGGCTATGGCTACACCTTC
D: .; size: .; J: TRBJ2-4; V: TRBV6-1; CDR3: CASSVQGGHAKNIQYF; DNA: TGTGCCAGCAGTGTACAGGGTGGTCACGCCAAAAACATTCAGTACTTC
D: .; size: .; J: TRBJ2-7; V: TRBV5-8; CDR3: CASSFRGGFEQYF; DNA: TGTGCCAGCAGCTTTCGTGGCGGATTCGAGCAGTACTTC
D: .; size: .; J: TRBJ1-1; V: TRBV6-5; CDR3: CASSPPGAGNTEAFF; DNA: TGTGCCAGCAGTCCGCCTGGGGCGGGGAACACTGAAGCTTTCTTT
D: .; size: .; J: TRBJ1-4; V: TRBV11-2; CDR3: CASSLESDPREKLFF; DNA: TGTGCCAGCAGCTTAGAAAGTGACCCGCGAGAAAAACTGTTTTTT
D: TRBD2; size: .; J: TRBJ2-5; V: TRBV2; CDR3: CATSLGTTQETQYF; DNA: TGTGCCACCTCTTTAGGGACTACCCAAGAGACCCAGTACTTC
D: .; size: .; J: TRBJ2-5; V: TRBV7-2; CDR3: CASRQGGRSQETQYF; DNA: TGTGCCAGCAGACAAGGCGGGCGGTCCCAAGAGACCCAGTACTTC
D: .; size: .; J: TRBJ2-5; V: TRBV6-5; CDR3: CASSYGGAQETQYF; DNA: TGTGCCAGCAGTTACGGGGGTGCCCAAGAGACCCAGTACTTC
D: .; size: .; J: TRBJ1-1; V: TRBV27; CDR3: CASSYRSMNTEAFF; DNA: TGTGCCAGCAGCTACAGGTCCATGAACACTGAAGCTTTCTTT
D: TRBD2; size: .; J: TRBJ2-7; V: TRBV18; CDR3: CASSTASGGVYEQYF; DNA: TGTGCCAGCTCAACGGCTAGCGGGGGGGTCTACGAGCAGTACTTC
D: .; size: few; J: TRBJ1-1; V: TRBV5-6; CDR3: CASSLETRGTEAFF; DNA: TGTGCCAGCAGCTTGGAAACCAGAGGTACTGAAGCTTTCTTT
D: TRBD1; size: .; J: TRBJ1-1; V: TRBV28; CDR3: CASKTGGRNTEAFF; DNA: TGTGCCAGCAAAACAGGGGGCCGAAACACTGAAGCTTTCTTT
D: .; size: .; J: TRBJ2-3; V: TRBV5-1; CDR3: CASNTLGANTDTQYF; DNA: TGCGCCAGCAACACACTCGGAGCCAACACAGATACGCAGTATTTT
D: TRBD2; size: .; J: TRBJ2-1; V: TRBV28; CDR3: CASSLTGTSGILSYNEQFF; DNA: TGTGCCAGCAGTTTAACCGGGACTAGCGGGATTCTTTCCTACAATGAGCAGTTCTTC
D: .; size: .; J: TRBJ2-2; V: TRBV21-1; CDR3: CASSTPGRDRNTGELFF; DNA: TGTGCCAGCAGCACTCCCGGCCGGGACAGGAACACCGGGGAGCTGTTTTTT
D: .; size: .; J: TRBJ2-7; V: TRBV18; CDR3: CASSPPGTVAYEQYF; DNA: TGTGCCAGCTCACCACCCGGGACTGTGGCCTACGAGCAGTACTTC
D: .; size: .; J: TRBJ1-5; V: TRBV6-4; CDR3: CASSDSCEGHNQPQHF; DNA: TGTGCCAGCAGTGACTCTTGTGAGGGCCACAATCAGCCCCAGCATTTT
D: TRBD1; size: few; J: TRBJ1-2; V: TRBV2; CDR3: CASSRQGWGYTF; DNA: TGTGCCAGCAGTCGACAGGGTTGGGGCTACACCTTC
D: .; size: .; J: TRBJ2-7; V: TRBV5-1; CDR3: CASSLMAGENYEQYF; DNA: TGCGCCAGCAGCTTGATGGCAGGGGAAAACTACGAGCAGTACTTC
D: .; size: .; J: TRBJ1-2; V: TRBV6-6; CDR3: CASSYPYGYTF; DNA: TGTGCCAGCAGTTACCCCTATGGCTACACCTTC
D: .; size: .; J: TRBJ1-1; V: TRBV5-5; CDR3: CASSLTFGTTEAFF; DNA: TGTGCCAGCAGCTTGACCTTTGGTACCACTGAAGCTTTCTTT
D: TRBD2; size: .; J: TRBJ2-3; V: TRBV9; CDR3: CASSPLGRAKTDTQYF; DNA: TGTGCCAGCAGCCCCCTGGGGAGGGCTAAGACAGATACGCAGTATTTT
D: .; size: .; J: TRBJ1-4; V: TRBV5-4; CDR3: CASSTDRFATNEKLFF; DNA: TGTGCCAGCAGCACCGACAGATTTGCAACTAATGAAAAACTGTTTTTT
D: .; size: .; J: TRBJ1-1; V: TRBV6-5; CDR3: CASSRPEGNTEAFF; DNA: TGTGCCAGCAGCCGCCCAGAGGGGAACACTGAAGCTTTCTTT
D: .; size: .; J: TRBJ2-5; V: TRBV2; CDR3: CASSEGRGLRGETQYF; DNA: TGTGCCAGCAGTGAAGGTCGGGGGCTCCGGGGGGAGACCCAGTACTTC
D: TRBD1; size: .; J: TRBJ1-4; V: TRBV28; CDR3: CASSSRGTGLNEKLFF; DNA: TGTGCCAGCAGTTCCCGCGGGACAGGCCTTAATGAAAAACTGTTTTTT
D: .; size: .; J: TRBJ1-4; V: TRBV30; CDR3: CAWSRGIGGEKLFF; DNA: TGTGCCTGGAGCCGGGGGATAGGTGGAGAAAAACTGTTTTTT
D: TRBD1; size: .; J: TRBJ1-5; V: TRBV6-1; CDR3: CASGQGRQPQHF; DNA: TGTGCCAGTGGACAGGGGCGGCAGCCCCAGCATTTT
D: .; size: .; J: TRBJ1-1; V: TRBV5-6; CDR3: CASSFRAMNTEAFF; DNA: TGTGCCAGCAGCTTTAGGGCCATGAACACTGAAGCTTTCTTT
D: TRBD1; size: .; J: TRBJ1-2; V: TRBV11-2; CDR3: CASSPQGGAFVGYTF; DNA: TGTGCCAGCAGCCCCCAGGGGGGTGCCTTCGTGGGCTACACCTTC
D: .; size: .; J: TRBJ1-2; V: TRBV6-6; CDR3: CASSYPQGNYGYTF; DNA: TGTGCCAGCAGTTACCCCCAGGGAAACTATGGCTACACCTTC
D: .; size: .; J: TRBJ2-7; V: TRBV30; CDR3: CAWSVHREDEQYF; DNA: TGTGCCTGGAGTGTACACAGGGAGGACGAGCAGTACTTC